This entry lists 31 T cell receptor beta chains sequenced from one sample in a study of T cells in pancreatic ductal adenocarcinoma (dated by TCRdb to about 2017). Libraries were constructed by the immunoSEQ multiplex PCR assay. TCRdb stores this immuneACCESS table with in-frame sequences only. Part of the clones is absent; in the studies checked, under half of the shortfall reflects unresolved V genes, and no reason is known for the rest. The sample table records about 100,000 clones; around 96% of these occur just once. The ten most abundant clones make up roughly 3% of the sample. Pancreatic ductal adenocarcinoma patients who had undergone surgery without neoadjuvant therapy were selected. Sequenced sample: PBMCs. These receptors all come from a human donor with pancreatic ductal adenocarcinoma.

J is TRBJ2-7 and V is TRBV7-9; D not resolved. The germline gives CDR1 SEHNR, CDR2 FQNEAQ (reference sequence). The CDR3 consists of 13 residues. V lost 1 base and J 5 bases, leaving 9 bases between the germline ends. The CDR3 is CASSLVLFNEQYF. The CDR3, as DNA: TGTGCCAGCAGCTTAGTACTATTCAACGAGCAGTACTTC.

The chain employs TRBV18 and TRBJ1-4; D remains ambiguous. CDR3 length: 14 residues. Germline V gene lookup returns CDR1 KGHSH and CDR2 LQKENI. Trimming took 0 bases from V and 0 from J, leaving 2 bases between them. The CDR3 loop reads CASSPPSTNEKLFF. The DNA of the CDR3 is TGTGCCAGCTCACCACCCTCAACTAATGAAAAACTGTTTTTT.

The rearrangement uses TRBV15 and TRBJ2-1, with 7 bases lining up with TRBD2. V was clipped by 1 base and J by 8 bases; unmatched bases: 11. The CDR3 is 16 amino acids. Germline values: CDR1 LNHNV, CDR2 YYDKDF (reference sequence). The CDR3: CATSRGRAGAGDEQFF. CDR3 coding DNA: TGTGCCACCAGCAGAGGAAGGGCGGGAGCGGGTGATGAGCAGTTCTTC.

This chain connects TRBV12-5 to TRBJ2-7; 10 positions match TRBD2. The length of the CDR3 is 14 residues. Germline V gives CDR1 LGHNT, CDR2 FRNRAP. V trimming: 3 bases; J trimming: 4 bases; junction bases outside the gene matches: 3. The CDR3 reads CASGLAGGPYEQYF. CDR3 bases: TGTGCTAGTGGTTTAGCGGGAGGGCCTTACGAGCAGTACTTC.

The chain employs TRBV7-2 and TRBJ2-5; tentative D call: TRBD1 (6 bases). The length of the CDR3 is 15 residues. Germline CDR1 and CDR2: SGHTA and FQGNSA. Trimming removed 5 bases at V and 4 bases at J, with 17 bases between. The CDR3 sequence: CASSRQVGVAETQYF. The DNA for the CDR3 is TGTGCCAGCAGCAGACAGGTCGGAGTGGCAGAGACCCAGTACTTC. Full variable domain (outside the CDR3, taken from reference TRBV7-2 and TRBJ2-5): GAGVSQSPSNKVTEKGKDVELRCDPISGHTALYWYRQSLGQGLEFLIYFQGNSAPDKSGLPSDRFSAERTGGSVSTLTIQRTQQEDSAVYLCASSRQVGVAETQYFGPGTRLLVL.

The chain carries TRBV30 and TRBJ2-2, with unresolved D. The CDR3 totals 12 residues. Looked up from germline, CDR1 is GTSNPN and CDR2 is SVGIG (reference sequence). The germline V and J ends were trimmed by 3 bases and 4 bases, with 6 bases remaining between them. CDR3 loop: CAWSESTGELFF. CDR3 in DNA: TGTGCCTGGAGCGAGAGCACCGGGGAGCTGTTTTTT.

The V call is TRBV5-1, the J call TRBJ2-1; TRBD2 might be the D (5 bases). CDR3 length: 13 residues. CDR1 and CDR2 (germline): SGHRS, YFSETQ. V was trimmed by 2 bases and J by 8 bases, leaving 11 bases between them. The CDR3 loop reads CASSFVAMDEQFF. DNA for the CDR3: TGCGCCAGCAGCTTCGTAGCGATGGATGAGCAGTTCTTC.

CDR3 protein: CASSSSTHTGELFF. The CDR3, as DNA: TGTGCCAGCAGTTCTTCTACCCACACCGGGGAGCTGTTTTTT. This sequence joins TRBV6-5 and TRBJ2-2; D is unresolved. Trimming left V 4 bases short and J 3 bases short, with 9 bases between. The germline gives CDR1 MNHEY, CDR2 SVGAGI. This CDR3 region has 14 residues.

This chain uses TRBV6-1 with TRBJ2-3; 7 bases are shared with TRBD2. The germline gives CDR1 MNHNS, CDR2 SASEGT. The CDR3 sequence is 13 residues long. The V gene end was trimmed by 7 bases and the J gene end by 5 bases; junction bases not matched to a gene: 6. The CDR3 DNA reads TGTGCCAGCACAAAGCGGGATGTAGATACGCAGTATTTT. Its translation: CASTKRDVDTQYF.

The rearrangement joins TRBV9 to TRBJ2-6; 10 nucleotides align to TRBD2. Germline loops: CDR1 SGDLS, CDR2 YYNGEE. CDR3 size: 22 residues. V gave up 5 bases and J gave up 4 bases; unmatched junction bases: 24. The CDR3 DNA is TGTGCCAGCAGTCGCAACAGGGGATGGACTAGCGGAACCCCGGGAGGGGCCAACGTCCTGACTTTC. It translates to CASSRNRGWTSGTPGGANVLTF. Drawing the rest from reference TRBV9 and TRBJ2-6, the complete variable domain is DSGVTQTPKHLITATGQRVTLRCSPRSGDLSVYWYQQSLDQGLQFLIQYYNGEERAKGNILERFSAQQFPDLHSELNLSSLELGDSALYFCASSRNRGWTSGTPGGANVLTFGAGSRLTVL.

The chain joins TRBV4-1 to TRBJ1-2; D not certain. The germline V and J ends were trimmed by 4 bases and 6 bases, with 18 bases remaining between them. Germline lookup yields CDR1 MGHRA and CDR2 YSYEKL. The CDR3 loop spans 15 amino acids. The CDR3 sequence is CASSPPGGERDGYTF. The CDR3, as DNA: TGCGCCAGCAGCCCTCCGGGCGGGGAGCGGGATGGCTACACCTTC.

A single count supports this clone. The chain is built from TRBV7-2 and TRBJ1-2; 7 bases are a match to TRBD1. This CDR3 contains 13 residues. Per the germline V gene, CDR1 is SGHTA and CDR2 is FQGNSA. With V trimmed by 3 bases and J by 7 bases, 5 bases remained unmatched. CDR3 protein: CASSFQGGSGYTF. In DNA form, the CDR3 reads TGTGCCAGCAGCTTCCAGGGGGGAAGTGGCTACACCTTC.

The J gene is TRBJ2-2, the V gene TRBV7-9; possibly TRBD1 for D (6 bases). Trimming stripped 11 bases from V and 7 bases from J, with 29 bases between. Germline CDR1 reads SEHNR; CDR2 reads FQNEAQ (reference sequence). The CDR3 runs to 17 residues. The CDR3 coding sequence is TGTGCCGTCCGGGACACCAAGGACGAGCAACGGGTCGGGGAGCTGTTTTTT. Translated, it gives CAVRDTKDEQRVGELFF.

The rearrangement joins TRBV21-1 to TRBJ2-7; TRBD2 is the table's D call and was not checked against the DNA. TRBV21-1 has pseudogene status. The CDR3 consists of 14 residues. The CDR3 sequence: CASSKGGDGYEQYF. The CDR3 coding sequence is TGTGCCAGCAGCAAAGGGGGGGACGGCTACGAGCAGTACTTC.

J is TRBJ2-1 and V is TRBV4-3; possible D gene TRBD2, 5 bases. Germline CDR1 is LGHNA and CDR2 is YSLEER. V was trimmed by 0 bases and J by 10 bases, leaving 10 bases between them. The CDR3 is 13 amino acids. CDR3 in DNA: TGCGCCAGCAGCCAAGAACCTAGCTCGGAGCAGTTCTTC. As protein: CASSQEPSSEQFF.

The V call is TRBV28, the J call TRBJ1-1; 8 nucleotides line up with TRBD1. The V gene end was trimmed by 7 bases and the J gene end by 8 bases; junction bases not matched to a gene: 6. The CDR3 runs 12 residues. Germline lookup yields CDR1 MDHEN and CDR2 SYDVKM. This chain's CDR3 is CASKDNRGEAFF. CDR3 DNA: TGTGCCAGCAAGGACAACAGGGGGGAAGCTTTCTTT.

In nucleotides, the CDR3 is TGTGCCAGCAGCCAGACAGCGAACACTGAAGCTTTCTTT. Translated, it gives CASSQTANTEAFF. The chain uses TRBV5-6 and TRBJ1-1, with D tentatively TRBD1 (5 bases). Germline V gene data show CDR1 as SGHDT and CDR2 as YYEEEE. The CDR3 contains 13 residues. The germline V and J ends were trimmed by 4 bases and 1 base, with 8 bases remaining between them. Variable domain in full (rest from reference TRBV5-6 and TRBJ1-1): DAGVTQSPTHLIKTRGQQVTLRCSPKSGHDTVSWYQQALGQGPQFIFQYYEEEERQRGNFPDRFSGHQFPNYSSELNVNALLLGDSALYLCASSQTANTEAFFGQGTRLTVV.

The chain has TRBV4-1 and TRBJ2-7, with no clear D. V was clipped by 2 bases and J by 0 bases, with 11 bases between them. Germline V gene lookup returns CDR1 MGHRA and CDR2 YSYEKL. There are 15 residues in the CDR3. CDR3 DNA: TGCGCCAGCAGCCAATCTATTCTAGACTCCTACGAGCAGTACTTC. Translating it yields CASSQSILDSYEQYF.

The J gene is TRBJ2-7, the V gene TRBV5-5; 10 bases match TRBD2. The ends lost 4 bases at V and 0 bases at J; junction bases unmatched: 10. The CDR3 covers 17 residues. Germline CDR1 reads SGHKS; CDR2 reads YYEKEE (reference sequence). CDR3 DNA sequence: TGTGCCAGCAGCAACCTAGCGGGAGTTTTCGACTCCTACGAGCAGTACTTC. Amino acids: CASSNLAGVFDSYEQYF.

The CDR3 here is CASSLDGGGREQYF. The CDR3 DNA reads as TGTGCCAGCAGCTTGGACGGGGGGGGGAGAGAGCAGTACTTC. V gene TRBV7-9 combines with J gene TRBJ2-7; 8 nucleotides match TRBD2. Looked up from germline, CDR1 is SEHNR and CDR2 is FQNEAQ (reference sequence). The CDR3 spans 14 residues. The J segment lost 7 bases and the V segment lost 3 bases, leaving 8 bases of the junction unmatched.

This chain links TRBV18 with TRBJ2-7, with 9 bases identical to TRBD2. This CDR3 is 15 amino acids long. Germline values: CDR1 KGHSH, CDR2 LQKENI. J lost 2 bases, V lost 0 bases, and 2 bases had no gene match. The CDR3 spells CASSPPERGAYEQYF. In nucleotides, the CDR3 is TGTGCCAGCTCACCACCGGAGCGGGGGGCCTACGAGCAGTACTTC.

The chain links TRBV2 to TRBJ1-5; D is possibly TRBD1 (6 bases). The CDR3 runs 13 residues. CDR1 is SNHLY and CDR2 is FYNNEI in the germline V gene. The ends were cut back, 6 bases at V and 6 bases at J, with 12 bases in the middle. CDR3 loop: CASRETGSQPQHF. DNA of the CDR3: TGTGCCAGCAGGGAGACAGGATCTCAGCCCCAGCATTTT. Looking up the rest from reference TRBV2 and TRBJ1-5 gives the full variable domain: EPEVTQTPSHQVTQMGQEVILRCVPISNHLYFYWYRQILGQKVEFLVSFYNNEISEKSEIFDDQFSVERPDGSNFTLKIRSTKLEDSAMYFCASRETGSQPQHFGDGTRLSIL.

The V call is TRBV7-9, the J call TRBJ1-2, with D possibly TRBD1 on 5 matching bases. Germline lookup yields CDR1 SEHNR and CDR2 FQNEAQ (reference sequence). Trimming shortened V by 4 bases and J by 3 bases, and 12 bases separated the two germline ends. The CDR3 is made up of 14 amino acids. Here the CDR3 reads CASSSGPGDYGYTF. The CDR3 DNA is TGTGCCAGCAGCTCAGGACCGGGGGACTATGGCTACACCTTC.

This clone was picked up a small number of times. CDR3 amino acids: CASSLVGGTDNEQFF. CDR3 nucleotides: TGTGCCAGCAGCTTAGTGGGCGGGACAGACAATGAGCAGTTCTTC. This sequence joins TRBV7-3 and TRBJ2-1; TRBD1 might be the D (7 bases). Germline V gives CDR1 SGHTA, CDR2 FQGTGA. The V end was cut by 2 bases, the J end by 5 bases, with 13 bases between. This CDR3 has 15 residues.

The CDR3 sequence: CASSPSTSSTEQFF. The CDR3 DNA reads as TGTGCCAGCAGCCCCTCGACGTCTAGCACTGAGCAGTTCTTC. This chain joins TRBV7-8 and TRBJ2-1, with D possibly being TRBD2 (5 bases). V lost 5 bases and J lost 9, with 17 bases in between. Germline CDR1 is SGHVS and CDR2 is FQNEAQ. The CDR3 runs 14 residues.

V and J are TRBV28 and TRBJ2-1; TRBD1 matches at 9 bases. CDR1 MDHEN and CDR2 SYDVKM come from the germline V gene. Trimming took 7 bases from V and 9 from J; bases not matched to a gene: 10. The length of the CDR3 is 14 residues. CDR3 coding DNA: TGTGCCAGCACCCGGGACAGGGCTTCGGGTGAGCAGTTCTTC. Its translation: CASTRDRASGEQFF.

The V call is TRBV5-1, the J call TRBJ2-5, with TRBD2 matching 13 bases. The CDR3 totals 13 residues. Trimming cost V 7 bases and J 3 bases; bases outside gene matches: 0. CDR1 and CDR2 (germline): SGHRS, YFSETQ. The CDR3 here is CASGTSGEETQYF. CDR3 in DNA: TGCGCCAGCGGGACTAGCGGGGAAGAGACCCAGTACTTC.

The rearrangement joins TRBV19 to TRBJ2-5; D is unresolved. Trimming cost V 5 bases and J 2 bases, with 9 bases left between them. The V gene's germline CDR1 is LNHDA and CDR2 SQIVND (reference sequence). The CDR3 consists of 13 residues. CDR3 sequence (DNA): TGTGCCAGTAGTCACACAGCTCAAGAGACCCAGTACTTC. Amino acids: CASSHTAQETQYF.

CDR3 region: CASSPEREGYEQYF. CDR3 DNA: TGTGCCAGCTCACCGGAGCGGGAGGGCTACGAGCAGTACTTC. The V gene is TRBV18, the J gene TRBJ2-7; the match to TRBD2 covers 10 bases. V lost 3 bases to trimming and J lost 3 bases; unmatched junction nucleotides: 2. Germline values: CDR1 KGHSH, CDR2 LQKENI. The CDR3 runs 14 residues.

This chain links TRBV2 with TRBJ2-3; a weak D match, TRBD2 (5 bases). In germline, CDR1 is SNHLY, CDR2 FYNNEI. V was clipped by 6 bases and J by 0 bases, with 10 bases between them. The CDR3 runs 14 residues. Here the CDR3 reads CASSRLTSTDTQYF. In DNA, the CDR3 is TGTGCCAGCAGCCGACTAACAAGCACAGATACGCAGTATTTT.

CDR3 nucleotide sequence: TGTGCCAGCAGCTGGGACATCTCTGGAAACACCATATATTTT. Protein product: CASSWDISGNTIYF. V gene TRBV4-2 combines with J gene TRBJ1-3; possibly TRBD1 for D (6 bases). V dropped 5 bases and J dropped 0 bases, with 8 bases sitting between them. Per germline, CDR1 LGHNA and CDR2 YNFKEQ. The CDR3 consists of 14 residues.